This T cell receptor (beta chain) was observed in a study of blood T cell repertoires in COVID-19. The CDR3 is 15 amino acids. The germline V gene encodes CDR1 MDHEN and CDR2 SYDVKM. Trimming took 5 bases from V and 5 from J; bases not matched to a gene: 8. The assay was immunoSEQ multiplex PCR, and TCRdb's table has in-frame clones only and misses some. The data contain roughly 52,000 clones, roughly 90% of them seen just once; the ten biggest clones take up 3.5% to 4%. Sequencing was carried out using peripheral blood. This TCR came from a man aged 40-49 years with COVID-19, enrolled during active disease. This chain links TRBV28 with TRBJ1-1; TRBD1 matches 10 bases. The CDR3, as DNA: TGTGCCAGCAGTCGATGGACAGGGGGAGGTACTGAAGCTTTCTTT. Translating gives CASSRWTGGGTEAFF. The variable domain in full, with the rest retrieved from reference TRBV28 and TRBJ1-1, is DVKVTQSSRYLVKRTGEKVFLECVQDMDHENMFWYRQDPGLGLRLIYFSYDVKMKEKGDIPEGYSVSREKKERFSLILESASTNQTSMYLCASSRWTGGGTEAFFGQGTRLTVV.